Described below is a single T cell receptor beta chain sequence and its context. Antigen: not known. The CDR3 has 13 residues. The germline gives CDR1 LNHDA, CDR2 SQIVND (reference sequence). V lost 3 bases, J lost 3 bases, and 6 bases lay in between. This entry is derived from a study of T cell responses to AZD1222 COVID-19 vaccine. Study conclusions and caveats: Seropositive at baseline were only a handful of AZD1222 recipients. Donors skewed white British and female; clonal diversity was possibly underestimated. Spike-specific TCR repertoires showed rising breadth and depth after two AZD1222 doses. Regions 160-218 and 743-854 dominated among vaccine-associated CD4 TCRs spanning spike.

The repertoire was sequenced with immunoSEQ multiplex PCR; TCRdb's copy has only in-frame clones and lacks some. The data hold 160,000 or so clones, with 87% observed a single time. This TCR derives from an adult who received the AZD1222 COVID-19 vaccine. The sequencing here drew on peripheral blood, taken 28 days after the second AZD1222 dose. This chain joins TRBV19 and TRBJ2-1; unclear D gene. The CDR3, as DNA: TGTGCCAGTAGTATGGGGAACTACAATGAGCAGTTCTTC. Protein: CASSMGNYNEQFF.